The 17 T cell receptor beta chains presented below share a single source sample, sequenced in a study of yellow fever vaccine responses in identical twins. TCRdb recomputed calls from the RT-PCR reads with MiXCR, one row per CDR3 protein. The table records approximately 32,000 distinct CDR3 sequences, about 63% of them present only once. This sample comprised T cells from blood (PBMCs), unsorted or a sorted subset (not recorded which), obtained before or after yellow fever vaccination (not recorded which). The receptors originated from a young woman who received the yellow fever vaccine.

This clonotype was found a few times. The chain is built from TRBV15 and TRBJ2-1; no definite D call. V lost 0 bases to trimming and J lost 10 bases, with 10 bases between them. This CDR3 is built from 13 residues. Germline CDR1 is LNHNV and CDR2 is YYDKDF (reference sequence). The CDR3 DNA reads TGTGCCACCAGCAGAGATGTTATCAACGAGCAGTTCTTC. The encoded protein is CATSRDVINEQFF.

The rearrangement joins TRBV7-6 to TRBJ2-5; tentatively, D is TRBD2 (6 bases). The V gene lost 3 bases and the J gene lost 2 bases, with 10 bases spanning the gap. This CDR3 is 14 amino acids long. Germline CDR1 reads SGHVS; CDR2 reads FNYEAQ. This chain's CDR3 is CASSLGTYQETQYF. Written as DNA, the CDR3 is TGTGCCAGCAGCTTGGGGACTTATCAAGAGACCCAGTACTTC.

V and J are TRBV5-1 and TRBJ2-7, with unresolved D. The CDR3 length is 13 residues. Trimming pared 3 bases from V and 2 bases from J, leaving 9 bases between. Germline V gene lookup returns CDR1 SGHRS and CDR2 YFSETQ. The CDR3, as DNA: TGCGCCAGCAGCTCGATAGGGACCTACGAGCAGTACGTC. Protein sequence: CASSSIGTYEQYV.

This chain uses TRBV12-3 or TRBV12-4 with TRBJ2-7, with 8 nucleotides matching TRBD1. This CDR3 is 13 amino acids long. V dropped 5 bases and J dropped 6; count of bases not matched to a gene: 6. This chain's CDR3 is CASSPGTGAEQYV. DNA of the CDR3: TGTGCCAGCAGTCCCGGGACAGGCGCCGAGCAGTACGTC.

The gene calls are TRBV2 and TRBJ1-3; no clear D gene. Germline-derived CDR1 and CDR2 are SNHLY and FYNNEI. The CDR3 extends over 11 amino acids. V lost 6 bases and J 6 bases, leaving 6 bases between the germline ends. The CDR3 is CASRPENTIYF. The DNA of the CDR3 is TGTGCCAGCAGGCCTGAAAACACCATATATTTT.

By share of the sample, this clonotype is medium-sized. The chain uses TRBV7-2 and TRBJ2-1; the D gene is possibly TRBD2 (5 bases). The V gene lost 0 bases and the J gene lost 3 bases, with 9 bases spanning the gap. The CDR3 has 15 residues. Germline V lookup: CDR1 SGHTA, CDR2 FQGNSA. The CDR3 DNA follows: TGTGCCAGCAGCTTAGCGGTGGGGAGCTACAATGAGCAGTTCTTC. Its protein product is CASSLAVGSYNEQFF.

This clonotype was observed once. The CDR3 nucleotides are TGTGCCAGCAGTCGACCAATAGATACGCAGTATTTT. This translates into CASSRPIDTQYF. The chain has TRBV12-3 or TRBV12-4 and TRBJ2-3, with D unclear. The CDR3 contains 12 residues. The ends were cut back, 5 bases at V and 5 bases at J, with 8 bases in the middle.

This clonotype has more than one count but fewer than ten. This sequence joins TRBV7-6 and TRBJ2-1, with 12 bases fitting TRBD2. J gave up 3 bases and V 1 base, and 10 bases lay outside the gene matches. The CDR3 spans 19 residues. Germline-derived CDR1 and CDR2 are SGHVS and FNYEAQ. The CDR3 protein is CASSLVFPTSGRNYNEQFF. In nucleotides, the CDR3 is TGTGCCAGCAGCTTAGTTTTTCCCACTAGCGGGAGGAACTACAATGAGCAGTTCTTC.

This clonotype was seen only a few times. This chain joins TRBV11-1 and TRBJ1-4; D perhaps matches TRBD1 (5 bases). Germline V CDR1 and CDR2: SGHAT, FQDESV (reference sequence). V shed 4 bases and J shed 8 bases, with 17 bases lying between them. There are 15 residues in the CDR3. The CDR3 sequence: CASSSAGPHREKLFF. Here the CDR3 DNA reads TGTGCCAGCAGCTCTGCGGGACCGCATCGGGAAAAACTGTTTTTT.

A few counts support this clonotype. This sequence joins TRBV6-1 and TRBJ1-2, with TRBD1 matching over 8 bases. The germline V gene encodes CDR1 MNHNS and CDR2 SASEGT. This CDR3 has 14 amino acids. J gave up 4 bases and V 6 bases, and 7 bases lay outside the gene matches. The CDR3 protein is CASSPRQGSYGYTF. Here the CDR3 DNA reads TGTGCCAGCAGCCCCCGACAGGGGAGCTATGGCTACACCTTC.

This rearrangement joins TRBV7-1 to TRBJ2-7; 7 bases are shared with TRBD2. TRBV7-1 qualifies as an ORF whose function is uncertain. The CDR3 sequence is 14 residues long. V was clipped by 5 bases and J by 1 base; unmatched bases: 5. The CDR3 sequence: CASSAGTTSYEQYF. CDR3 nucleotide sequence: TGTGCCAGCAGCGCCGGGACTACTTCCTACGAGCAGTACTTC.

The chain has TRBV5-1 and TRBJ1-2, with D perhaps TRBD1 (6 bases). Between the trimmed V and J ends, which lost 2 bases and 6 bases, there was a span of 8 bases. Per the germline V gene, CDR1 is SGHRS and CDR2 is YFSETQ. There are 12 residues in the CDR3. CDR3 in amino acids: CASSLQGDGYTF. DNA of the CDR3: TGCGCCAGCAGCTTACAGGGAGATGGCTACACCTTC. The variable domain in full, completed from reference TRBV5-1 and TRBJ1-2, reads KAGVTQTPRYLIKTRGQQVTLSCSPISGHRSVSWYQQTPGQGLQFLFEYFSETQRNKGNFPGRFSGRQFSNSRSEMNVSTLELGDSALYLCASSLQGDGYTFGSGTRLTVV.

The rearrangement joins TRBV12-3 or TRBV12-4 to TRBJ2-3; D call uncertain. The CDR3 is 11 residues long. The V gene lost 2 bases and the J gene lost 6 bases, with 3 bases spanning the gap. The CDR3 loop reads CASSLLDTQYF. The CDR3, as DNA: TGTGCCAGCAGTTTATTGGATACGCAGTATTTT.

This clonotype was seen only once. The gene calls are TRBV5-1 and TRBJ2-4; the D gene is possibly TRBD1 (6 bases). V lost 4 bases, J lost 8 bases, and 19 bases lay in between. Germline CDR1 is SGHRS and CDR2 is YFSETQ. The CDR3 consists of 15 residues. CDR3 nucleotide sequence: TGCGCCAGCAGCATATCAGGGGACCGAAAGTACATTCAGTACTTC. Translated: CASSISGDRKYIQYF.

This chain joins TRBV11-2 and TRBJ1-1; D gene unclear. The CDR3 covers 11 residues. The V and J ends lost 6 bases and 10 bases respectively, with 12 bases between them. The germline V gene has CDR1 SGHAT and CDR2 FQNNGV. CDR3 in DNA: TGTGCCAGCAGAAATCCCCCCCGAGCTTTCTTT. It codes for CASRNPPRAFF.

The chain joins TRBV4-2 to TRBJ2-1; D unresolved. CDR1 and CDR2 (germline): LGHNA, YNFKEQ. V was trimmed by 3 bases and J by 5 bases, leaving 2 bases between them. This CDR3 region has 11 residues. The CDR3 bases are TGTGCCAGCAGCCAGAACAATGAGCAGTTCTTC. Amino acids: CASSQNNEQFF.

This chain joins TRBV11-1 and TRBJ2-1; TRBD2 aligns across 14 bases. CDR1 and CDR2 (germline): SGHAT, FQDESV (reference sequence). V was pared by 1 base and J by 9 bases, with 11 bases of the junction left unmatched. The CDR3 covers 18 residues. CDR3 amino acids: CASSLEVGLAGGMSEQFF. In DNA form, the CDR3 reads TGTGCCAGCAGCTTAGAGGTTGGACTAGCGGGAGGTATGAGTGAGCAGTTCTTC.